These 28 T cell receptor beta chains came from one sample sequenced in a study of regulatory T cells in long-lasting Graves disease. Documented time point: newly diagnosed GD, antithyroid drugs for less than 3 months. The TCR library was made from RNA that had been extracted from PBMCs in TRIzol. Arm-PCR of CDR3 regions with iRepertoire HTBI primers generated TCR beta libraries. Using its own MiXCR run on the multiplex PCR reads, TCRdb lists one record per CDR3 protein. The sample lists hundreds of thousands of distinct CDR3 sequences; 15% to 20% were seen once. These sequences were also reported in another study, on T cells in Graves' hyperthyroidism and ophthalmopathy.

This sample comprised peripheral blood mononuclear cells (PBMCs), obtained at new diagnosis, from a patient treated with antithyroid drugs. These receptor sequences come from a woman in her twenties or thirties with Graves disease.

The rearrangement uses TRBV20-1 and TRBJ2-5, with a possible D match to TRBD1 (5 bases). Germline CDR1 is DFQATT and CDR2 is SNEGSKA (reference sequence). This CDR3 spans 13 amino acids. The V gene lost 6 bases and the J gene lost 0 bases, with 11 bases spanning the gap. This CDR3 is CSAPRGDQETQYF. The CDR3 DNA reads as TGCAGTGCCCCAAGGGGTGACCAAGAGACCCAGTACTTC.

This clonotype was seen a handful of times. The rearrangement links TRBV24-1 to TRBJ2-3, with D perhaps matching TRBD1 or TRBD2 (5 bases each). Germline V lookup: CDR1 KGHDR, CDR2 SFDVKD. CDR3 length: 13 residues. The V end was cut by 4 bases, the J end by 8 bases, with 12 bases between. The CDR3 DNA sequence: TGTGCCACCAGTGAAGCCTCCGGGACTACGCAGTATTTT. Translation gives CATSEASGTTQYF.

A remark on this clonotype: A far larger clone differs by one base, so this is likely a read error. This chain joins TRBV11-2 and TRBJ2-7; 11 nucleotides agree with TRBD2. With 5 bases clipped from V and 7 bases from J, the junction kept 19 bases outside the gene matches. CDR3 length: 18 residues. Per the germline V gene, CDR1 is SGHAT and CDR2 is FQNNGV. The CDR3 protein is CASSRKTSGKGSYNEQYF. CDR3 DNA: TGTGCCAGCAGCCGTAAGACTAGCGGGAAGGGCTCCTACAATGAGCAGTACTTC.

Many counts were recorded for this clonotype. This chain uses TRBV7-9 with TRBJ2-5; 9 bases line up with TRBD1. CDR1 and CDR2 from the germline V gene are SEHNR and FQNEAQ (reference sequence). The CDR3 totals 18 residues. The J segment lost 5 bases and the V segment lost 5 bases, leaving 18 bases of the junction unmatched. Written as DNA, the CDR3 is TGTGCCAGCAGCCTCGTACTGATAAAGGACAGGGGACGGGAGACCCAGTACTTC. This sequence encodes CASSLVLIKDRGRETQYF.

This sequence joins TRBV7-2 and TRBJ2-7, with D possibly TRBD1 on 5 matching bases. CDR3 length: 12 amino acids. Germline V gene lookup returns CDR1 SGHTA and CDR2 FQGNSA. V gave up 5 bases and J gave up 8 bases, with 13 bases separating them. The CDR3 here is CASSRRQTQQYF. The CDR3 region has the DNA TGTGCCAGCAGCCGCCGACAGACACAGCAGTACTTC. The whole variable domain, remainder taken from reference TRBV7-2 and TRBJ2-7, is GAGVSQSPSNKVTEKGKDVELRCDPISGHTALYWYRQSLGQGLEFLIYFQGNSAPDKSGLPSDRFSAERTGGSVSTLTIQRTQQEDSAVYLCASSRRQTQQYFGPGTRLTVT.

This clonotype has more than one count but fewer than ten. This sequence joins TRBV7-8 and TRBJ2-1; 7 bases match TRBD1. The CDR3 sequence is 13 residues long. With V trimmed by 7 bases and J by 9 bases, 9 bases remained unmatched. Germline CDR1 SGHVS, CDR2 FQNEAQ. CDR3 amino acids: CASTEGQSGEQFF. CDR3 nucleotides: TGTGCCAGCACAGAGGGACAGTCCGGTGAGCAGTTCTTC.

The table lists this clonotype with many counts. The V gene is TRBV3-1, the J gene TRBJ2-7, with TRBD2 matching 13 bases. CDR3 size: 15 residues. Germline assignment: CDR1 LGHDT and CDR2 YNNKEL (reference sequence). V lost 5 bases and J lost 5; bases outside the gene matches: 6. In nucleotides, the CDR3 is TGTGCCAGCAGCACAGGACTAGCGGGAGTCGACGAGCAGTACTTC. Translating it yields CASSTGLAGVDEQYF.

The V gene is TRBV20-1, the J gene TRBJ1-1; no definite D call. Germline CDR1 is DFQATT and CDR2 is SNEGSKA (reference sequence). Trimming shortened V by 6 bases and J by 2 bases, and 13 bases separated the two germline ends. This CDR3 is 13 amino acids long. This CDR3 is CSAPQRVNTEAFF. In DNA form, the CDR3 reads TGCAGTGCCCCCCAGCGGGTTAACACTGAAGCTTTCTTT.

This clonotype was seen a few times. This chain links TRBV12-3 or TRBV12-4 with TRBJ1-1, with TRBD1 as a possible D gene (6 bases). V lost 5 bases and J lost 3, with 22 bases in between. The CDR3 has 17 amino acids. Here the CDR3 reads CASSNTGTQGGYTEAFF. The CDR3 nucleotides are TGTGCCAGCAGTAACACCGGGACTCAAGGGGGGTACACTGAAGCTTTCTTT.

This chain joins TRBV20-1 and TRBJ2-4, with TRBD2 identical over 12 bases. There are 18 residues in the CDR3. Germline V lookup: CDR1 DFQATT, CDR2 SNEGSKA (reference sequence). Losses at the gene ends were 1 base for V and 1 base for J; bases not matched to a gene: 8. Here the CDR3 reads CSARGTSGRNEAKNIQYF. In DNA, the CDR3 is TGCAGTGCTAGAGGAACTAGCGGGAGGAATGAGGCCAAAAACATTCAGTACTTC.

Concerning this clonotype: One junction end does not reproduce the germline sequence, and a read error may be involved. This rearrangement joins TRBV27 to TRBJ2-7; 11 bases match TRBD1. Looked up from germline, CDR1 is MNHEY and CDR2 is SMNVEV (reference sequence). There are 17 residues in the CDR3. CDR3 DNA: TGTGCCAGCAGGCCCCCCGGGCCGGGACAGGGGGGCTACGAGCAGTGCTTC. Translating it yields CASRPPGPGQGGYEQCF.

This clonotype was seen repeatedly, ten times or more. Here the CDR3 reads CASSLTGTGASYEQYF. CDR3 nucleotide sequence: TGTGCCAGCAGCTTGACCGGGACAGGGGCCTCCTACGAGCAGTACTTC. This rearrangement joins TRBV7-2 to TRBJ2-7, with 10 bases that match TRBD1. Germline V gene data show CDR1 as SGHTA and CDR2 as FQGNSA. Trimming took 3 bases from V and 0 from J; bases not matched to a gene: 5. The CDR3 consists of 16 residues. The full variable domain, completed using reference TRBV7-2 and TRBJ2-7, is GAGVSQSPSNKVTEKGKDVELRCDPISGHTALYWYRQSLGQGLEFLIYFQGNSAPDKSGLPSDRFSAERTGGSVSTLTIQRTQQEDSAVYLCASSLTGTGASYEQYFGPGTRLTVT.

This clonotype came up many times. The chain uses TRBV18 and TRBJ1-1; D gene uncertain. V lost 3 bases and J lost 3, with 8 bases in between. Germline V gene data show CDR1 as KGHSH and CDR2 as LQKENI. This CDR3 is built from 13 residues. In DNA form, the CDR3 reads TGTGCCAGCTCACCGCACATTGACACTGAAGCTTTCTTT. It codes for CASSPHIDTEAFF.

The chain couples TRBV29-1 to TRBJ2-7, with D perhaps TRBD2 (6 bases). Trimming shortened V by 3 bases and J by 4 bases, and 13 bases separated the two germline ends. Germline CDR1 SQVTM, CDR2 ANQGSEA. There are 13 residues in the CDR3. The CDR3 DNA follows: TGCAGCGTTGAGTCGGGAGAACATTACGAGCAGTACTTC. Its translation: CSVESGEHYEQYF.

Many counts were recorded for this clonotype. V gene TRBV3-1 combines with J gene TRBJ1-2, with a tentative D call TRBD1 (5 bases). Trimming cost V 6 bases and J 4 bases, with 18 bases left between them. The CDR3 sequence is 15 residues long. Germline CDR1 is LGHDT and CDR2 is YNNKEL (reference sequence). The CDR3 loop is CASSPRSGVVYGYTF. CDR3 bases: TGTGCCAGCAGTCCCCGGTCGGGGGTGGTCTATGGCTACACCTTC.

Note on this clonotype: This may stem from a read error, because a much larger clone lies one nucleotide away. V is TRBV29-1 and J is TRBJ1-2; D not certain. The CDR3 has 11 amino acids. Trimming cost V 4 bases and J 6 bases, with 9 bases left between them. Germline V lookup: CDR1 SQVTM, CDR2 ANQGSEA. Written as DNA, the CDR3 is TGCAGCGTTGTTGCGCGGAATGGCTACACCTTC. Protein sequence: CSVVARNGYTF.

J is TRBJ1-4 and V is TRBV18; no clear D gene. This CDR3 contains 16 residues. The germline gives CDR1 KGHSH, CDR2 LQKENI. Deletions cut 3 bases from V and 10 bases from J, with 21 bases between. This chain's CDR3 is CASSPPGTPTSGKLFF. CDR3 nucleotide sequence: TGTGCCAGCTCACCCCCGGGCACCCCTACATCGGGAAAACTGTTTTTT.

The chain carries TRBV5-1 and TRBJ2-7, with 11 nucleotides matching TRBD2. V gave up 4 bases and J gave up 0 bases; unmatched junction bases: 12. CDR1 and CDR2 from the germline V gene are SGHRS and YFSETQ. The CDR3 runs to 18 residues. The CDR3 nucleotides are TGCGCCAGCAGCGGGACCGGGACTAGCGGCTTTAGCTCCTACGAGCAGTACTTC. It codes for CASSGTGTSGFSSYEQYF.

This clonotype was seen many times. The rearrangement links TRBV20-1 to TRBJ2-1, with D possibly matching TRBD1 (5 bases). Trimming left V 3 bases short and J 8 bases short, with 14 bases between. This CDR3 has 13 residues. Germline loops: CDR1 DFQATT, CDR2 SNEGSKA (reference sequence). CDR3 sequence reads: CSASKGPGHEQFF. CDR3 in DNA: TGCAGTGCTAGTAAGGGGCCTGGGCATGAGCAGTTCTTC.

In its sample, this clonotype was seen a few times. The chain is built from TRBV28 and TRBJ2-4; no definite D call. Germline V CDR1 and CDR2: MDHEN, SYDVKM. The germline V and J ends were trimmed by 6 bases and 1 base, with 13 bases remaining between them. The CDR3 is 15 amino acids. CDR3 DNA: TGTGCCAGCAGCTCAGTGGTTATGGCCAAAAACATTCAGTACTTC. Protein product: CASSSVVMAKNIQYF.

The chain recombines TRBV20-1 with TRBJ2-1, with TRBD2 matching over 11 bases. CDR3 length equals 14 residues. Trimming took 4 bases from V and 10 from J; bases not matched to a gene: 9. Germline assignment: CDR1 DFQATT and CDR2 SNEGSKA (reference sequence). The CDR3 DNA is TGCAGTGCTAAACTAGCGGGAGTCAAGGGCGAGCAGTTCTTC. Encoded protein: CSAKLAGVKGEQFF.

This clonotype was detected a few times. The chain employs TRBV6-2 or TRBV6-3 and TRBJ2-1; D possibly corresponds to TRBD2 (5 bases). The V gene's germline CDR1 is MNHEY and CDR2 SVGEGT. The germline V and J ends were trimmed by 2 bases and 10 bases, with 15 bases remaining between them. CDR3 length: 14 amino acids. CDR3 DNA sequence: TGTGCCAGCAGTTACAGTGGGAGCGCACGCGAGCAGTTCTTC. Translating it yields CASSYSGSAREQFF.

This clonotype was picked up many times. The chain recombines TRBV29-1 with TRBJ2-1, with D perhaps given as TRBD1 or TRBD2 (5 bases each). Germline CDR1 reads SQVTM; CDR2 reads ANQGSEA. V was shortened by 4 bases and J by 9 bases, with 19 bases between the two germline ends. There are 14 residues in the CDR3. The CDR3: CSVAGTEESSEQFF. The CDR3 nucleotides read TGCAGCGTTGCCGGGACGGAGGAATCGAGTGAGCAGTTCTTC.

This clonotype has a count of ten or more. This chain connects TRBV30 to TRBJ1-5; TRBD1 matches 7 bases. V lost 2 bases to trimming and J lost 5 bases; unmatched junction nucleotides: 9. The CDR3 totals 15 residues. CDR1 is GTSNPN, CDR2 SVGIG, per germline (reference sequence). The CDR3 spells CAWSKRDSLHQPQHF. The CDR3 nucleotides read TGTGCCTGGAGTAAACGGGACAGTCTGCATCAGCCCCAGCATTTT.

This clonotype appeared many times. This chain connects TRBV2 to TRBJ1-3; D perhaps matches TRBD1 (6 bases). The CDR3 is made up of 12 amino acids. Germline CDR1 is SNHLY and CDR2 is FYNNEI. V was clipped by 8 bases and J by 5 bases, with 10 bases between them. CDR3: CASGGPRNTIYF. DNA for the CDR3: TGTGCCAGCGGGGGCCCAAGAAACACCATATATTTT.

V and J are TRBV7-6 and TRBJ1-3, with unresolved D. Trimming stripped 1 base from V and 0 bases from J, with 10 bases between. The V gene's germline CDR1 is SGHVS and CDR2 FNYEAQ. There are 16 residues in the CDR3. Here the CDR3 DNA reads TGTGCCAGCAGCTTAGAACCCCATATCTCTGGAAACACCATATATTTT. It translates to CASSLEPHISGNTIYF.

This clonotype was observed a handful of times. The rearrangement joins TRBV7-9 to TRBJ2-1, with a weak D call TRBD1 (5 bases). CDR1 and CDR2 (germline): SEHNR, FQNEAQ (reference sequence). The CDR3 totals 14 residues. V was cut by 0 bases and J by 5 bases, with 8 bases left in between. CDR3 sequence (DNA): TGTGCCAGCAGCTTAGCGCTAGGGGACAATGAGCAGTTCTTC. Its translation is CASSLALGDNEQFF.

The sample holds many counts of this clonotype. Just one base apart from a much larger clone, this may be a read error. The chain employs TRBV12-3 or TRBV12-4 and TRBJ2-3; D remains ambiguous. CDR3 length: 12 amino acids. V lost 2 bases, J lost 4 bases, and 4 bases lay in between. As DNA, the CDR3 is TGTGCCAGCAGTTTAAACTCAGATACGCAGTATTTT. Protein sequence: CASSLNSDTQYF.